The next 7 T cell receptor beta chains were all read from a single sample in a study of beta chain features in type 1 diabetes. The whole isolated RNA underwent reverse transcription, so sequencing captured expressed TCRB transcripts. The method was immunoSEQ multiplex PCR; TCRdb's version includes in-frame clones alone and lacks a portion of them. Among 300,000 to 350,000 clones listed, 6.5% to 10% were seen once. Sequenced sample: central memory CD4+ T cells from blood. The source is a woman under 30 in good health.

This chain links TRBV6-6 with TRBJ2-7; 9 nucleotides line up with TRBD2. The CDR3 covers 15 residues. Germline V gene sequence: CDR1 MNHNY, CDR2 SVGAGI (reference sequence). V dropped 0 bases and J dropped 4; count of bases not matched to a gene: 4. Here the CDR3 DNA reads TGTGCCAGCAGTTACTCGACTAGCGGCCAATACGAGCAGTACTTC. Translating gives CASSYSTSGQYEQYF.

This clone was found many times. The rearrangement joins TRBV7-2 to TRBJ2-7; D remains unclear. The V end lost 2 bases, the J end lost 4 bases, and 6 bases lay between the germline ends. The CDR3 spans 12 residues. The germline V gene encodes CDR1 SGHTA and CDR2 FQGNSA. CDR3 loop: CASSLTQYEQYF. Written as DNA, the CDR3 is TGTGCCAGCAGCTTAACGCAATACGAGCAGTACTTC.

This chain joins TRBV11-2 and TRBJ2-3; 7 positions agree with TRBD1. V was pared by 1 base and J by 1 base, with 2 bases of the junction left unmatched. Germline loops: CDR1 SGHAT, CDR2 FQNNGV. This CDR3 has 15 amino acids. The CDR3 coding sequence is TGTGCCAGCAGCTTAGCCGGGACAGGCACAGATACGCAGTATTTT. Amino acid sequence: CASSLAGTGTDTQYF.

This clone was seen more than once but under ten times. The chain links TRBV7-2 to TRBJ2-7; D unclear. Germline values: CDR1 SGHTA, CDR2 FQGNSA. The CDR3 has 13 residues. V was clipped by 8 bases and J by 3 bases, with 14 bases between them. The CDR3, as DNA: TGTGCCAGCGGGGTATCGAACGACTACGAGCAGTACTTC. Its translation: CASGVSNDYEQYF.

This clone has only a few counts. V is TRBV7-9 and J is TRBJ2-1; D is unresolved. Looked up from germline, CDR1 is SEHNR and CDR2 is FQNEAQ (reference sequence). Trimming cost V 3 bases and J 5 bases, with 17 bases left between them. CDR3 length: 16 amino acids. The CDR3 protein is CASSFLKLIGHNEQFF. In DNA, the CDR3 is TGTGCCAGCAGCTTCCTAAAACTCATCGGCCACAATGAGCAGTTCTTC.

The gene calls are TRBV5-4 and TRBJ1-2; D is unresolved. Trimming left V 4 bases short and J 7 bases short, with 11 bases between. The CDR3 covers 12 residues. Germline V CDR1 and CDR2: SGHNT, YYREEE (reference sequence). CDR3 sequence reads: CASSQDRFGYTF. In DNA form, the CDR3 reads TGTGCCAGCAGCCAGGATAGGTTTGGCTACACCTTC.

The chain employs TRBV25-1 and TRBJ1-2; 10 nucleotides align to TRBD1. V shed 1 base, J shed 3 bases, and the junction held 5 bases outside the gene matches. Germline V gene sequence: CDR1 MGHDK, CDR2 SYGVNS. The CDR3 runs 16 residues. The CDR3 reads CASSEWGTGADYGYTF. In DNA form, the CDR3 reads TGTGCCAGCAGTGAATGGGGGACAGGGGCGGACTATGGCTACACCTTC.